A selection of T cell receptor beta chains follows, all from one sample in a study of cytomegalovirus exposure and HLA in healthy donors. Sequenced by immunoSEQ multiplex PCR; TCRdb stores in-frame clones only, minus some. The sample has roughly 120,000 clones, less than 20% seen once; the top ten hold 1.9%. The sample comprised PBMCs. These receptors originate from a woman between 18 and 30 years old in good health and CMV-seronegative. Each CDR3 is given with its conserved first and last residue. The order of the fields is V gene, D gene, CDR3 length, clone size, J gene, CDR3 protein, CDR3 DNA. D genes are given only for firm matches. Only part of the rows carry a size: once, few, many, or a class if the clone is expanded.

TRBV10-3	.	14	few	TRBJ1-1	CAISDGGGQTEAFF	TGTGCCATCAGTGATGGGGGGGGGCAGACTGAAGCTTTCTTT
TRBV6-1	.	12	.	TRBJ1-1	CASSEARGEAFF	TGTGCCAGCAGTGAAGCGCGAGGTGAAGCTTTCTTT
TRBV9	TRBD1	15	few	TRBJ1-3	CASSPGQNSGNTIYF	TGTGCCAGCAGCCCGGGACAGAACTCTGGAAACACCATATATTTT
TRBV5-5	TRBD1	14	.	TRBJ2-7	CASSRKDRDVEQYF	TGTGCCAGCAGCCGGAAGGACAGGGATGTGGAGCAGTACTTC
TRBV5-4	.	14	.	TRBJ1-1	CASSAPRGSTEAFF	TGTGCCAGCAGCGCACCCAGGGGATCCACTGAAGCTTTCTTT
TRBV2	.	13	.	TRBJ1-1	CASSEIRTEGAFF	TGTGCCAGCAGTGAAATACGGACTGAAGGGGCTTTCTTT
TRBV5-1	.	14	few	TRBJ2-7	CASSWGHDTYEQYF	TGCGCCAGCAGCTGGGGACACGACACCTACGAGCAGTACTTC
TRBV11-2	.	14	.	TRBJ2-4	CASSLGGGRDIQYF	TGTGCCAGCAGCTTAGGGGGTGGCAGGGACATTCAGTACTTC
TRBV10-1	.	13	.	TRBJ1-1	CASSGSGETEAFF	TGCGCCAGCAGTGGGTCAGGGGAAACTGAAGCTTTCTTT
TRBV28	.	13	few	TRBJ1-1	CASSLAKHTEAFF	TGTGCCAGCAGTCTCGCTAAACACACTGAAGCTTTCTTT
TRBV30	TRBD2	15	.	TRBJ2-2	CAWSPGGSHTGELFF	TGTGCCTGGAGCCCGGGGGGGAGCCACACCGGGGAGCTGTTTTTT
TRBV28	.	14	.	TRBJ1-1	CASSPILRNTEAFF	TGTGCCAGCAGCCCAATACTCCGGAACACTGAAGCTTTCTTT
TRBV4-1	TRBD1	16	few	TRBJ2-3	CASSQERGQGTDTQYF	TGCGCCAGCAGCCAAGAAAGGGGACAGGGGACAGATACGCAGTATTTT
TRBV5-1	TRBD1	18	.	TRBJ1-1	CASSQIGPGGRGNTEAFF	TGCGCCAGCAGCCAAATAGGCCCAGGGGGCAGAGGGAACACTGAAGCTTTCTTT
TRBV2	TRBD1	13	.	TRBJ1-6	CASFEQGNSPLHF	TGTGCCAGTTTTGAACAGGGGAATTCACCCCTCCACTTT
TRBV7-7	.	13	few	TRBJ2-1	CASSSDTYNEQFF	TGTGCCAGCAGCTCGGACACCTACAATGAGCAGTTCTTC
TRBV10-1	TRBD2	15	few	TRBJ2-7	CASRTGRRDRREQYF	TGCGCCAGCAGGACCGGGAGGAGGGACCGACGCGAGCAGTACTTC
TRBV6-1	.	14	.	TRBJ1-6	CASSRAGYNSPLHF	TGTGCCAGCAGTCGGGCAGGGTATAATTCACCCCTCCACTTT